The sequence of this T cell receptor beta chain was determined in a study of shared clonotypes between healthy human individuals. General observations from the study: Against clonotypes common to all four donors, non-shared ones had lower generation probabilities.

The CDR3 is 15 residues long. The V gene's germline CDR1 is SGDLS and CDR2 YYNGEE. The V gene end was trimmed by 3 bases and the J gene end by 5 bases; junction bases not matched to a gene: 6. Deep level was the assay's run setting. TCRdb keeps only in-frame clones here, not all; method: immunoSEQ multiplex PCR. This table has around 990,000 clones, approximately 80% appearing once. Concerning this clone: As yet, its antigen is unknown.

The receptor was derived from a man between 18 and 35 years old in good health. Some clones in this sample may be carry-over from other donors' samples. Sequencing was performed on memory CD4+ T cells from PBMCs. Subset denoted: CD45RA-negative fraction. This rearrangement joins TRBV9 to TRBJ2-2; 8 bases line up with TRBD2. The CDR3 bases are TGTGCCAGCAGCGGAATAGCGGGATCTACCGGGGAGCTGTTTTTT. Residues: CASSGIAGSTGELFF.